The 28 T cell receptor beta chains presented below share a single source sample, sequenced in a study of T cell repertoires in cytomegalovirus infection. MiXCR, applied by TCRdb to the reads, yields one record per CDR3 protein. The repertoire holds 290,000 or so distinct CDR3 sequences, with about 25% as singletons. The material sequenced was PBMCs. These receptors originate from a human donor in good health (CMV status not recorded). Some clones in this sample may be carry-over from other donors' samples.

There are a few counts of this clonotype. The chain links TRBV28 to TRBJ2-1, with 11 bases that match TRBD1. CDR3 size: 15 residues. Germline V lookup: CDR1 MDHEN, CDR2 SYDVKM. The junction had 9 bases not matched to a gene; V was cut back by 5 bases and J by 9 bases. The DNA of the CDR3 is TGTGCCAGCAGTGCGCCGGGACAGGGGGTTAGTGAGCAGTTCTTC. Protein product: CASSAPGQGVSEQFF.

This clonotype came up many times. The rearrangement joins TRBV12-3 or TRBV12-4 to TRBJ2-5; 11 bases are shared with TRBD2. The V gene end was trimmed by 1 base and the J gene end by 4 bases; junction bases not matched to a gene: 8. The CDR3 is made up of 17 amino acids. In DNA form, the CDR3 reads TGTGCCAGCAGTTTAGATGTAGCGGGGGGGCCGGGAGAGACCCAGTACTTC. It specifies CASSLDVAGGPGETQYF.

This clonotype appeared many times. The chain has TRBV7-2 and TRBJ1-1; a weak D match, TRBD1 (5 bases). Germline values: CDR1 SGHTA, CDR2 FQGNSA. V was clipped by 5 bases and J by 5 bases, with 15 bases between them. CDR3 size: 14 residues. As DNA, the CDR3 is TGTGCCAGCAGCCCCCTGGGGGGTAGTACTGAAGCTTTCTTT. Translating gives CASSPLGGSTEAFF.

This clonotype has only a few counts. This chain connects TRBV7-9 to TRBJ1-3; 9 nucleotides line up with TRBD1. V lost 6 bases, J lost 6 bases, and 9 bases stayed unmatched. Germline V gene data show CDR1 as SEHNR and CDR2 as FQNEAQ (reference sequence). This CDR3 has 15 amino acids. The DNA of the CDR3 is TGTGCCAGCAGGACTACAGGGGGCGCAGAAAACACCATATATTTT. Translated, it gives CASRTTGGAENTIYF.

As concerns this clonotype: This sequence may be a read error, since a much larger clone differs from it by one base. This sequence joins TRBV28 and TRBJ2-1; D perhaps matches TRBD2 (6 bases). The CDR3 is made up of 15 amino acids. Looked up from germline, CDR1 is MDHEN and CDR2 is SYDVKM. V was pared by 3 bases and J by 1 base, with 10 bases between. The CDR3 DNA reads TGTGCCAGCAGTTTTATGGCGGGATCCTACAATGAGCAGTTCTTC. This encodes CASSFMAGSYNEQFF. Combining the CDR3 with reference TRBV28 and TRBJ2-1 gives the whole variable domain DVKVTQSSRYLVKRTGEKVFLECVQDMDHENMFWYRQDPGLGLRLIYFSYDVKMKEKGDIPEGYSVSREKKERFSLILESASTNQTSMYLCASSFMAGSYNEQFFGPGTRLTVL.

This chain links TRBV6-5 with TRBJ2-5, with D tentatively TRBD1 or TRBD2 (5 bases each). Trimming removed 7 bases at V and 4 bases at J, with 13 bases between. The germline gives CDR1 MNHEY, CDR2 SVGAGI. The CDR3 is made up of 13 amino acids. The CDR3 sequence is CASNPPGTETQYF. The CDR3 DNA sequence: TGTGCCAGCAACCCTCCCGGGACAGAGACCCAGTACTTC.

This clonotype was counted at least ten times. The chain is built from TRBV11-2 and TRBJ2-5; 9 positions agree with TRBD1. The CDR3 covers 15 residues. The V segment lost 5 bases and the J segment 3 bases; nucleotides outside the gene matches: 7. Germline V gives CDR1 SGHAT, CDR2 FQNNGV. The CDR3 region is CASSRTGALEETQYF. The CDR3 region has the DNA TGTGCCAGCAGCCGGACAGGGGCCCTTGAAGAGACCCAGTACTTC.

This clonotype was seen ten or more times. CDR3 protein: CASSPRQGYTGELFF. The CDR3 DNA follows: TGTGCCAGCAGCCCTCGACAGGGCTACACCGGGGAGCTGTTTTTT. The chain links TRBV7-2 to TRBJ2-2, with 7 positions matching TRBD1. Trimming took 5 bases from V and 3 from J; bases not matched to a gene: 6. This CDR3 has 15 amino acids. Per germline, CDR1 SGHTA and CDR2 FQGNSA. Filled out from reference TRBV7-2 and TRBJ2-2, the complete variable domain reads GAGVSQSPSNKVTEKGKDVELRCDPISGHTALYWYRQSLGQGLEFLIYFQGNSAPDKSGLPSDRFSAERTGGSVSTLTIQRTQQEDSAVYLCASSPRQGYTGELFFGEGSRLTVL.

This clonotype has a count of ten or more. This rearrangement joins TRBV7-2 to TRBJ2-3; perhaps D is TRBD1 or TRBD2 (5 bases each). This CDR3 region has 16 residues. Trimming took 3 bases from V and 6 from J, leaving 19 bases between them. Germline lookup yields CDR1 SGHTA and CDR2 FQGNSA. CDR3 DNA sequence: TGTGCCAGCAGCTTTTCTGTCGGGGCCCCTTTGGATACGCAGTATTTT. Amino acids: CASSFSVGAPLDTQYF.

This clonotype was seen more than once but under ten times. The CDR3 nucleotides read TGTGCCAGCAGTGGTGGGACAGGGGGAACTGAAGCTTTCTTT. Translated: CASSGGTGGTEAFF. This rearrangement joins TRBV2 to TRBJ1-1; 11 positions match TRBD1. The junction had 3 bases not matched to a gene; V was cut back by 4 bases and J by 5 bases. CDR3 length equals 14 residues. Per germline, CDR1 SNHLY and CDR2 FYNNEI. Full variable domain (outside the CDR3, taken from reference TRBV2 and TRBJ1-1): EPEVTQTPSHQVTQMGQEVILRCVPISNHLYFYWYRQILGQKVEFLVSFYNNEISEKSEIFDDQFSVERPDGSNFTLKIRSTKLEDSAMYFCASSGGTGGTEAFFGQGTRLTVV.

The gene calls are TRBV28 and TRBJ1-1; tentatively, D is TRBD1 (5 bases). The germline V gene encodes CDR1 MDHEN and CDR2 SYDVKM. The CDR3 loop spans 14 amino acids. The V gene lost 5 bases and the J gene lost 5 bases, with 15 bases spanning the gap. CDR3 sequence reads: CASSRPGGKTEAFF. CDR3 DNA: TGTGCCAGCAGTCGCCCCGGGGGGAAAACTGAAGCTTTCTTT.

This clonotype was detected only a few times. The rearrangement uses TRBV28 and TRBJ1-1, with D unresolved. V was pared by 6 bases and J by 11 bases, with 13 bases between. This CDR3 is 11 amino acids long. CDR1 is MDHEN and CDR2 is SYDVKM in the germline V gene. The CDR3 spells CASSQGHWAFF. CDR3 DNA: TGTGCCAGCAGCCAAGGTCACTGGGCTTTCTTT.

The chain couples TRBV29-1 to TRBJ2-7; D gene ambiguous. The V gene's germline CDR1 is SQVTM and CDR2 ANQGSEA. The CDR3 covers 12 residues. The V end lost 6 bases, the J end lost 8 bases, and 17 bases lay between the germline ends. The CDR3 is CSVRHGDTQQYF. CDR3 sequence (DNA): TGCAGCGTGCGACATGGTGACACGCAGCAGTACTTC.

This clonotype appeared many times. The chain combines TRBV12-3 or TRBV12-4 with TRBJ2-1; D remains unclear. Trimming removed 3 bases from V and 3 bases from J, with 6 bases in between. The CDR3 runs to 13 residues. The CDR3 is CASSLNNYNEQFF. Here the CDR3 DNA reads TGTGCCAGCAGTTTGAACAACTACAATGAGCAGTTCTTC.

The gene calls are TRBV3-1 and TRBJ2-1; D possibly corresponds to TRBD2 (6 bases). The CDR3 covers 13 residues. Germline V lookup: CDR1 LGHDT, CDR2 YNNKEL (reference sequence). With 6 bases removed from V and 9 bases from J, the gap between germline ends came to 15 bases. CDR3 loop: CASRLLAAGEQFF. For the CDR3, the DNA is TGTGCCAGCAGACTACTAGCAGCCGGTGAGCAGTTCTTC.

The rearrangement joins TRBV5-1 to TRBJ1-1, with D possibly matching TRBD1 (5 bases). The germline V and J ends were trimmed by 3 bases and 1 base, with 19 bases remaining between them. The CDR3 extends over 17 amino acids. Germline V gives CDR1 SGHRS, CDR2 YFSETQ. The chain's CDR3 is CASSWRRGVRGNTEAFF. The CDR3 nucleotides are TGCGCCAGCAGCTGGCGACGGGGAGTGAGGGGGAACACTGAAGCTTTCTTT.

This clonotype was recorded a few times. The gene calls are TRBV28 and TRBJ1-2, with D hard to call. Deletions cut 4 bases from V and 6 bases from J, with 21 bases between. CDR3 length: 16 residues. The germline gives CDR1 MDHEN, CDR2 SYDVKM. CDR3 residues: CASSWRRRVLLDGYTF. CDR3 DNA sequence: TGTGCCAGCAGTTGGCGGCGGAGGGTCCTTTTGGATGGCTACACCTTC.

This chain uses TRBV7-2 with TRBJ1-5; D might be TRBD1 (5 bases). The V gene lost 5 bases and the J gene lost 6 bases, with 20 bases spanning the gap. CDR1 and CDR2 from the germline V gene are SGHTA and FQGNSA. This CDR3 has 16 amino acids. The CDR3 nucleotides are TGTGCCAGCAGCGTTTCAGGAAGACAGAGCGGTCAGCCCCAGCATTTT. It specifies CASSVSGRQSGQPQHF.

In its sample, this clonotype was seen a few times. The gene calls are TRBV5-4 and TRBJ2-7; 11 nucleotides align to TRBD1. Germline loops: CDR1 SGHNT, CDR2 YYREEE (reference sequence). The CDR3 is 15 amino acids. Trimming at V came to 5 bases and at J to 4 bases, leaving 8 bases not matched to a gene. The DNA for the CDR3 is TGTGCCAGCAGGCCCGGGACAGGGGGTTTGTACGAGCAGTACTTC. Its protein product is CASRPGTGGLYEQYF.

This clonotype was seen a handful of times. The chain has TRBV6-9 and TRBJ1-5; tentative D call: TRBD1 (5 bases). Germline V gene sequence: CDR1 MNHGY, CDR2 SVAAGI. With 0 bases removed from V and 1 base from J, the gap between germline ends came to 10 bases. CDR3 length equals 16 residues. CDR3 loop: CASSYSTRDSNQPQHF. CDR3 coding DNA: TGTGCCAGCAGTTATTCGACCAGGGACAGCAATCAGCCCCAGCATTTT.

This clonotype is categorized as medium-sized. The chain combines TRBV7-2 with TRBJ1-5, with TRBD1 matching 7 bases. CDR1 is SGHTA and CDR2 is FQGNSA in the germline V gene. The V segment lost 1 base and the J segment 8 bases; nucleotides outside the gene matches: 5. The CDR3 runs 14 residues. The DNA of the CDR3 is TGTGCCAGCAGCTTAGAGAGGGGGCTGAAGCCCCAGCATTTT. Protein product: CASSLERGLKPQHF.

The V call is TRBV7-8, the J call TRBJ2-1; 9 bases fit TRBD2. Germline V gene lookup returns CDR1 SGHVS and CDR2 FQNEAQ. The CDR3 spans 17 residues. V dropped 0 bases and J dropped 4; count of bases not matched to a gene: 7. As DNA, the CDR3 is TGTGCCAGCAGCTTAGCAACGGCGGGAGGGCCGTACAATGAGCAGTTCTTC. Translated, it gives CASSLATAGGPYNEQFF. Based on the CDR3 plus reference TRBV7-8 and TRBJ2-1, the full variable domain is GAGVSQSPRYKVAKRGQDVALRCDPISGHVSLFWYQQALGQGPEFLTYFQNEAQLDKSGLPSDRFFAERPEGSVSTLKIQRTQQEDSAVYLCASSLATAGGPYNEQFFGPGTRLTVL.

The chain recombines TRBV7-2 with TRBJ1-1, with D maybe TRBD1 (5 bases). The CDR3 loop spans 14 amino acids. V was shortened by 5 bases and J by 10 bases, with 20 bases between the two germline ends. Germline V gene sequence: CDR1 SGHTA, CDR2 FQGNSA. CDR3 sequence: CASSPRQGGVVAFF. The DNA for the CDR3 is TGTGCCAGCAGCCCACGGCAGGGCGGTGTGGTAGCTTTCTTT.

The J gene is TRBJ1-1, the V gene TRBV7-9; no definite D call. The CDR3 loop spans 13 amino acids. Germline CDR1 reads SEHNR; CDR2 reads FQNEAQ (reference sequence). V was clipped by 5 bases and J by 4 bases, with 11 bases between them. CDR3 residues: CASSPRAGTEAFF. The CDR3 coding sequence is TGTGCCAGCAGCCCCCGGGCTGGCACTGAAGCTTTCTTT.

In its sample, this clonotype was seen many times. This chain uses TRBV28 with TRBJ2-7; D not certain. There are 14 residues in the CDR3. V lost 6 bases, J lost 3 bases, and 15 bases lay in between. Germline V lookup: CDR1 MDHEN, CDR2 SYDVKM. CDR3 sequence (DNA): TGTGCCAGCAGCGGTGACGGTGCCTACTACGAGCAGTACTTC. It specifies CASSGDGAYYEQYF.

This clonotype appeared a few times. The CDR3 coding sequence is TGTGCCAGTAGTAGAGCGGGCATCGCGGGAGGCTCAGTTACGCAGTATTTT. Translated: CASSRAGIAGGSVTQYF. This chain connects TRBV19 to TRBJ2-3; 8 bases agree with TRBD2. The CDR3 loop spans 17 amino acids. Germline V lookup: CDR1 LNHDA, CDR2 SQIVND (reference sequence). V was clipped by 4 bases and J by 8 bases; unmatched bases: 17. Together with reference TRBV19 and TRBJ2-3, the CDR3 gives the full variable domain: DGGITQSPKYLFRKEGQNVTLSCEQNLNHDAMYWYRQDPGQGLRLIYYSQIVNDFQKGDIAEGYSVSREKKESFPLTVTSAQKNPTAFYLCASSRAGIAGGSVTQYFGPGTRLTVL.

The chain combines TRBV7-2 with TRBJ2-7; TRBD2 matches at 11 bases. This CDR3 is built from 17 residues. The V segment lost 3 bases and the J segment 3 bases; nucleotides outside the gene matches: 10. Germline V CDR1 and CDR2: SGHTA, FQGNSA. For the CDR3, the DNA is TGTGCCAGCAGCTTGCGGCCTAGCGGGAGGTCCAACTACGAGCAGTACTTC. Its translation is CASSLRPSGRSNYEQYF.

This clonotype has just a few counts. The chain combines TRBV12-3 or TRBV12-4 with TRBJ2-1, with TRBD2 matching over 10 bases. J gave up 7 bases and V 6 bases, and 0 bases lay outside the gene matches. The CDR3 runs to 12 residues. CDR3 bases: TGTGCCAGCAGACTAGCGGGGAATGAGCAGTTCTTC. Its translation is CASRLAGNEQFF.